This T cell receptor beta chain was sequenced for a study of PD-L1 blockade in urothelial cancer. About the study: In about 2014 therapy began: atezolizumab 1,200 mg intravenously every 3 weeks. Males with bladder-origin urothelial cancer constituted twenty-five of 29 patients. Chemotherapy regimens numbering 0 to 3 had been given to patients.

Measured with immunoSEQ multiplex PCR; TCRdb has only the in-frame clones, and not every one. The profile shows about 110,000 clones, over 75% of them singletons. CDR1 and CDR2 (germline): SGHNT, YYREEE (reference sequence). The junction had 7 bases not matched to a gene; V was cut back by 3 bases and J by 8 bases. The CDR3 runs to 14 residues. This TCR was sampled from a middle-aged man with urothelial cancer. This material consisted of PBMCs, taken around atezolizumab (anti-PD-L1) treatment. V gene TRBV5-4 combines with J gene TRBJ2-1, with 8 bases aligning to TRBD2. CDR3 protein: CASSSGGGRDEQFF. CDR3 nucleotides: TGTGCCAGCAGCTCGGGGGGGGGCAGGGATGAGCAGTTCTTC.